A selection of T cell receptor beta chains follows, all from one sample in a study of T cell repertoires in cytomegalovirus infection. One entry per CDR3 protein, called by TCRdb with MiXCR from the reads. The sample has fewer than 550,000 distinct CDR3 sequences; about 11% are singletons. Sequenced sample: PBMCs. Receptors were obtained from a human donor in good health (CMV status not recorded). Some clones in this sample may be carry-over from other donors' samples. Each CDR3 is given with its conserved first and last residue. A D gene is named only where the DNA matches it firmly. Clone size is not always given. Where it is, it says once, few, many or a class for expanded clones.

DNA,CDR3,J,V,D,size
TGTGCCAGCAGCTTAAAGAGCACCGGGGAGCTGTTTTTT,CASSLKSTGELFF,TRBJ2-2,TRBV27,NA,many
TGTGCCAGAGTCGGGGTCTACAATGAGCAGTTCTTC,CARVGVYNEQFF,TRBJ2-1,TRBV2,NA,many
TGTGCCAGCAGCTTAGATACCGGGCAAGAGACCCAGTACTTC,CASSLDTGQETQYF,TRBJ2-5,TRBV11-2,NA,NA
TGTGCCAGCAGTGAGGTCCGAGGGGGGGGAGAGCAGTACTTC,CASSEVRGGGEQYF,TRBJ2-7,TRBV28,NA,many
TGTGCCAGTAGTACTCAGCGGGGGTTGAACATTCAGTACTTC,CASSTQRGLNIQYF,TRBJ2-4,TRBV19,TRBD2,few
TGTGCCAGCAGTTTCCGGGCCCCGGACATTGGCTCCTACAATGAGCAGTTCTTC,CASSFRAPDIGSYNEQFF,TRBJ2-1,TRBV7-2,NA,many
TGTGCCACCGCCCAGTCGGAGGGTGGCTATGGCTACACCTTC,CATAQSEGGYGYTF,TRBJ1-2,TRBV15,NA,many
TGTGCCAGCAGTTTGGTACAGACCAATCAGCCCCAGCATTTT,CASSLVQTNQPQHF,TRBJ1-5,TRBV27,NA,many
TGTGCCAGCAGCTTGGAGGACCAGAGCTCTGGAAACACCATATATTTT,CASSLEDQSSGNTIYF,TRBJ1-3,TRBV5-5,NA,many
TGCAGTGCTAGTAGCGGAGACCCATACAATGAGCAGTTCTTC,CSASSGDPYNEQFF,TRBJ2-1,TRBV20-1,NA,few
TGTGCCAGCAGCTTGGACAGGGGGTGGCAAGAGACCCAGTACTTC,CASSLDRGWQETQYF,TRBJ2-5,TRBV5-4,TRBD1,many
TGTGCCAGCAGTTTAGGTTGGGATGGCTACACCTTC,CASSLGWDGYTF,TRBJ1-2,TRBV12-3/TRBV12-4,NA,many
TGTGCCAGCAGTTTGACAGGACGGGGCGAAGCTTTCTTT,CASSLTGRGEAFF,TRBJ1-1,TRBV27,NA,many
TGCAGCGTTGAGGACAGGGAATCTTACAATGAGCAGTTCTTC,CSVEDRESYNEQFF,TRBJ2-1,TRBV29-1,TRBD1,NA
TGCGCCAGCAGCTTGACGGGACAGGGGGCTTTGGAGACCCAGTACTTC,CASSLTGQGALETQYF,TRBJ2-5,TRBV5-1,TRBD1,many